Listed below are T cell receptor beta chains from one sample, sequenced in a study of OX40 agonist ivuxolimab in advanced cancers. Profiling relied on immunoSEQ multiplex PCR, and the TCRdb table lists in-frame clones only, not all of them. This sample carries about 40,000 clones, about 91% of them seen once, and the ten largest clones take 20% to 30%. The starting material was CD4+ or CD8+ T cells sorted from blood, obtained in a trial of the OX40 agonist ivuxolimab. The receptors stem from an adult with an advanced solid tumor such as melanoma, head and neck, liver or kidney cancer. CDR3s include the opening cysteine and the closing phenylalanine or tryptophan. D genes are given only for firm matches. Clone size is not always given. Where it is, it says once, few, many or a class for expanded clones.

cdr3_aa | cdr3_nt | v_call | d_call | j_call | clone_size
CAWSPGLSNQPQHF | TGTGCCTGGAGTCCGGGACTTAGCAATCAGCCCCAGCATTTT | TRBV30 | NA | TRBJ1-5 | once
CASSLQGGDTEAFF | TGTGCCAGCAGTTTACAGGGAGGGGACACTGAAGCTTTCTTT | TRBV6-1 | NA | TRBJ1-1 | NA
CASSYRDLNTEAFF | TGTGCCAGCAGTTACAGGGATTTGAACACTGAAGCTTTCTTT | TRBV6-5 | NA | TRBJ1-1 | NA
CASSLIADTGELFF | TGTGCCAGCAGCTTAATCGCCGACACCGGGGAGCTGTTTTTT | TRBV7-8 | NA | TRBJ2-2 | NA
CASSPEGGRAYEQYF | TGCGCCAGCAGCCCAGAGGGGGGCAGGGCCTACGAGCAGTACTTC | TRBV5-1 | NA | TRBJ2-7 | NA
CAISEGGSGANVLTF | TGTGCCATCAGTGAGGGGGGCTCTGGGGCCAACGTCCTGACTTTC | TRBV10-3 | NA | TRBJ2-6 | NA
CASSLVGNTGELFF | TGTGCCAGCAGTTTGGTGGGGAACACCGGGGAGCTGTTTTTT | TRBV27 | NA | TRBJ2-2 | NA
CASSSPLWGDETQYF | TGTGCCAGCAGCTCCCCCCTCTGGGGAGATGAGACCCAGTACTTC | TRBV7-9 | NA | TRBJ2-5 | NA
CASRGLGMNTEAFF | TGCGCCAGCAGGGGTTTAGGGATGAACACTGAAGCTTTCTTT | TRBV4-1 | NA | TRBJ1-1 | few
CASSESTDTQYF | TGTGCCAGTAGCGAAAGCACAGATACGCAGTATTTT | TRBV19 | NA | TRBJ2-3 | NA
CASSERSSGANVLTF | TGTGCCAGCAGTGAGAGGAGCTCTGGGGCCAACGTCCTGACTTTC | TRBV6-4 | NA | TRBJ2-6 | few
CASSALSQTRGEPQHF | TGTGCCAGCAGTGCGCTCTCACAGACGCGTGGGGAGCCCCAGCATTTT | TRBV2 | NA | TRBJ1-5 | NA
CASSLGRDNTEAFF | TGCGCCAGCAGCTTGGGAAGAGACAACACTGAAGCTTTCTTT | TRBV5-1 | NA | TRBJ1-1 | few
CASSLQGVSEAFF | TGTGCCAGCAGCCTACAGGGAGTTAGTGAAGCTTTCTTT | TRBV6-5 | NA | TRBJ1-1 | NA
CASSSTLAFWRSGLMDTQYF | TGTGCCAGCAGTTCCACGCTAGCGTTCTGGAGGTCGGGTCTAATGGATACGCAGTATTTT | TRBV27 | NA | TRBJ2-3 | NA
CASSGDRGRWTSGRRETQYF | TGTGCCAGCAGTGGAGACAGGGGGAGATGGACTAGCGGGAGGCGGGAGACCCAGTACTTC | TRBV6-1 | TRBD2 | TRBJ2-5 | once
CASSVTRLEGALNEQFF | TGTGCCAGCAGCGTAACCCGACTAGAGGGAGCTCTAAATGAGCAGTTCTTC | TRBV9 | NA | TRBJ2-1 | NA
CASSPRGGSGSYEQYF | TGTGCCAGCAGCCCACGCGGGGGTAGCGGGTCCTACGAGCAGTACTTC | TRBV6-6 | TRBD2 | TRBJ2-7 | NA